A selection of T cell receptor beta chains follows, all from one sample in a study of blood T cell repertoires in COVID-19. Libraries were prepared by immunoSEQ multiplex PCR; TCRdb keeps only in-frame clonotypes and omits some of them. The top ten clones hold approximately 7.4% of a sample with around 200,000 clones, around 83% of them seen once. The material sequenced was peripheral blood. Receptors originate from a woman aged 50 to 60 with acute or convalescent COVID-19. Each CDR3 is given with its conserved first and last residue. D genes are given only for firm matches. Where a row states a size, it is once, few, many or the class of an expanded clone; other rows omit it.

V: TRBV6-5; D: -; J: TRBJ2-1; size: -; DNA: TGTGCCAGCAGTAGAGGGGGTTTCGCCTACAATGAGCAGTTCTTC; CDR3: CASSRGGFAYNEQFF
V: TRBV19; D: TRBD2; J: TRBJ2-2; size: -; DNA: TGTGCCAGTATTCTCATAGCGGGGGGCCCCGGGGAGCTGTTTTTT; CDR3: CASILIAGGPGELFF
V: TRBV27; D: TRBD1; J: TRBJ1-6; size: -; DNA: TGTGCCAGCAGCCCCGGACAGGGGGGATCACCCCTCCACTTT; CDR3: CASSPGQGGSPLHF
V: TRBV6-5; D: -; J: TRBJ1-1; size: -; DNA: TGTGCCAGCAGTAGTTCGGGGAACACTGAAGCTTTCTTT; CDR3: CASSSSGNTEAFF
V: TRBV6-2/TRBV6-3; D: -; J: TRBJ2-1; size: -; DNA: TGTGCCAGCAGTTTACCGATCCATTCAGGTCCCTCTGAGCAGTTCTTC; CDR3: CASSLPIHSGPSEQFF
V: TRBV2; D: TRBD1; J: TRBJ1-2; size: -; DNA: TGTGCCAGCAGTTCAATACGGACAGGGGATGAGAATGGCTACACCTTC; CDR3: CASSSIRTGDENGYTF
V: TRBV19; D: TRBD2; J: TRBJ2-1; size: few; DNA: TGTGCCAGTAGTCTGAGCGGGAGGGCAGGGAATGAGCAGTTCTTC; CDR3: CASSLSGRAGNEQFF
V: TRBV19; D: -; J: TRBJ1-1; size: -; DNA: TGTGCCAGCGTCAGGGGCGACACTGAAGCTTTCTTT; CDR3: CASVRGDTEAFF
V: TRBV3-1/TRBV3-2; D: TRBD1; J: TRBJ1-2; size: -; DNA: TGTGCCAGCAGCCAAGGGAGTACGGGACAGGGAGGCTATGGCTACACCTTC; CDR3: CASSQGSTGQGGYGYTF
V: TRBV27; D: -; J: TRBJ1-3; size: -; DNA: TGTGCCAGCAGTTTAACTCTCTCTGGAAACACCATATATTTT; CDR3: CASSLTLSGNTIYF
V: TRBV11-1; D: TRBD1; J: TRBJ2-6; size: -; DNA: TGTGCCAGCAGCTTGACAGGGGTATCTGGGGCCAACGTCCTGACTTTC; CDR3: CASSLTGVSGANVLTF
V: TRBV7-2; D: TRBD2; J: TRBJ2-5; size: once; DNA: TGTGCCAGCAGCATTCTCCCAAGGCGGGAGGAAGAGACCCAGTACTTC; CDR3: CASSILPRREEETQYF
V: TRBV27; D: -; J: TRBJ2-7; size: once; DNA: TGTGCCAGCAGTTTATCCGCGAGGCACTACGAGCAATACTTC; CDR3: CASSLSARHYEQYF
V: TRBV6-6; D: -; J: TRBJ1-3; size: -; DNA: TGTGCCAGCAGTCCCCCGGGACACGGAATCTCTGGAAACACCATATATTTT; CDR3: CASSPPGHGISGNTIYF
V: TRBV11-2; D: -; J: TRBJ2-7; size: once; DNA: TGTGCCAGCAGCTTAGAGGAGGGGAGGCTCCTTGAGCAGTACTTC; CDR3: CASSLEEGRLLEQYF
V: TRBV7-2; D: TRBD2; J: TRBJ2-2; size: -; DNA: TGTGCCAGCAGCCCTAGGGGACTAGCGGGAGTTAACGGGGAGCTGTTTTTT; CDR3: CASSPRGLAGVNGELFF
V: TRBV9; D: TRBD1; J: TRBJ1-1; size: -; DNA: TGTGCCAGCAGCCCTTTCGACAGGGCAGATGAAGCTTTCTTT; CDR3: CASSPFDRADEAFF